Shown below are 26 T cell receptor beta chains from a single sample sequenced in a study of identical twins. A single record per CDR3 protein comes from TCRdb applying MiXCR to the 5' RACE reads. Among some 500,000 distinct CDR3 sequences listed, roughly an eighth were seen once. This sample also appeared in a second study, on yellow fever vaccine responses in identical twins.

The sample comprised CD4+ T cells sorted from blood. The receptors shown here come from a woman under 30 in good health.

This clonotype was picked up a small number of times. This chain connects TRBV29-1 to TRBJ2-3; D ambiguous. V lost 3 bases and J lost 7, with 5 bases in between. The CDR3 totals 10 residues. Germline CDR1 SQVTM, CDR2 ANQGSEA. The CDR3: CSVDGHTQYF. In DNA form, the CDR3 reads TGCAGCGTTGATGGGCATACGCAGTATTTT.

This clonotype was seen many times. The chain uses TRBV12-3 or TRBV12-4 and TRBJ1-2; D remains ambiguous. The CDR3 is 13 residues long. V dropped 6 bases and J dropped 8 bases, with 16 bases sitting between them. DNA of the CDR3: TGTGCCAGCAGCAATGCGATGGCGGGGGGCTACACCTTC. Its translation: CASSNAMAGGYTF.

This clonotype came up many times. The chain combines TRBV5-1 with TRBJ2-1; 10 bases are a match to TRBD2. Germline loops: CDR1 SGHRS, CDR2 YFSETQ. CDR3 length: 14 amino acids. V lost 4 bases to trimming and J lost 7 bases; unmatched junction nucleotides: 5. The CDR3 region has the DNA TGCGCCAGCAGCGAGGGACTAGCGAGGAATGAGCAGTTCTTC. Translated: CASSEGLARNEQFF.

The rearrangement uses TRBV6-1 and TRBJ2-7; the D is unclear. Germline assignment: CDR1 MNHNS and CDR2 SASEGT. CDR3 length equals 16 residues. The V and J ends lost 2 bases and 2 bases respectively, with 16 bases between them. CDR3 protein: CASSEPIGVSPYEQYF. CDR3 DNA sequence: TGTGCCAGCAGTGAACCGATAGGTGTTAGCCCCTACGAGCAGTACTTC.

The DNA of the CDR3 is TGTGCCAGTAGTAAACACAGGGAGAACACTGAAGCTTTCTTT. Translating it yields CASSKHRENTEAFF. The rearrangement joins TRBV19 to TRBJ1-1; possibly TRBD1 for D (6 bases). Trimming took off 4 bases at V and 1 base at J, with 10 bases between the two ends. Germline V gene sequence: CDR1 LNHDA, CDR2 SQIVND (reference sequence). The CDR3 contains 14 residues.

The V gene is TRBV7-2, the J gene TRBJ2-7; 7 bases agree with TRBD1. J was trimmed by 7 bases and V by 5 bases; bases with no gene match: 11. Germline-derived CDR1 and CDR2 are SGHTA and FQGNSA. The CDR3 runs 14 residues. Written as DNA, the CDR3 is TGTGCCAGCAGCCGACAGGGACGGGGCGTAGAGCAGTACTTC. It translates to CASSRQGRGVEQYF.

This clonotype has a count of ten or more. V usage is TRBV10-3 and J usage is TRBJ1-1; D perhaps matches TRBD1 (6 bases). Trimming removed 3 bases at V and 5 bases at J, with 19 bases between. Germline CDR1 ENHRY, CDR2 SYGVKD. The CDR3 has 16 residues. The CDR3 loop is CAISERQGTGGTEAFF. In DNA form, the CDR3 reads TGTGCCATCAGTGAACGGCAGGGGACTGGCGGGACTGAAGCTTTCTTT.

This clonotype was detected only a few times. Germline and junction disagree at one end, which may indicate a read error. V gene TRBV20-1 combines with J gene TRBJ2-7, with 9 bases matching TRBD2. The CDR3 spans 16 residues. The germline gives CDR1 DFQATT, CDR2 SNEGSKA (reference sequence). The CDR3 nucleotides are TGCAGTGCTAGAATATTTTTAGCGGGGGTGTCCTACGAGCAGTATTTC. As protein: CSARIFLAGVSYEQYF.

This clonotype was seen a handful of times. The chain links TRBV4-3 to TRBJ2-1; D unresolved. V was cut by 0 bases and J by 9 bases, with 9 bases left in between. Germline-derived CDR1 and CDR2 are LGHNA and YSLEER. The CDR3 extends over 13 amino acids. For the CDR3, the DNA is TGCGCCAGCAGCCAAGATGAATCCACTGAGCAGTTCTTC. Encoded protein: CASSQDESTEQFF.

This clonotype was seen a handful of times. The chain has TRBV5-1 and TRBJ2-3; D is possibly TRBD1 (6 bases). Trimming took 5 bases from V and 2 from J, leaving 12 bases between them. The CDR3 has 14 amino acids. From germline, CDR1 is SGHRS and CDR2 YFSETQ. CDR3 region: CASSQGPYTDTQYF. In DNA, the CDR3 is TGCGCCAGCAGTCAGGGGCCGTACACAGATACGCAGTATTTT. The full variable domain, rest sourced from reference TRBV5-1 and TRBJ2-3, is KAGVTQTPRYLIKTRGQQVTLSCSPISGHRSVSWYQQTPGQGLQFLFEYFSETQRNKGNFPGRFSGRQFSNSRSEMNVSTLELGDSALYLCASSQGPYTDTQYFGPGTRLTVL.

The chain carries TRBV27 and TRBJ1-2, with D maybe TRBD1 (6 bases). V lost 3 bases to trimming and J lost 4 bases, with 15 bases between them. CDR3 length: 15 residues. Germline V lookup: CDR1 MNHEY, CDR2 SMNVEV (reference sequence). Written as DNA, the CDR3 is TGTGCCAGCAGTTTCTTGGGGGAAGGGGGCTATGGCTACACCTTC. It yields the protein CASSFLGEGGYGYTF.

In its sample, this clonotype was seen a few times. The V and J genes are TRBV12-5 and TRBJ2-1; D gene uncertain. This CDR3 spans 16 amino acids. From germline, CDR1 is LGHNT and CDR2 FRNRAP. Trimming removed 0 bases at V and 4 bases at J, with 13 bases between. CDR3 residues: CASGLVQLSKYNEQFF. CDR3 DNA sequence: TGTGCTAGTGGTTTGGTACAGCTCTCAAAATACAATGAGCAGTTCTTC. Full variable domain (missing parts from reference TRBV12-5 and TRBJ2-1): DARVTQTPRHKVTEMGQEVTMRCQPILGHNTVFWYRQTMMQGLELLAYFRNRAPLDDSGMPKDRFSAEMPDATLATLKIQPSEPRDSAVYFCASGLVQLSKYNEQFFGPGTRLTVL.

Only a few counts were recorded for this clonotype. This chain joins TRBV10-3 and TRBJ2-3; D is possibly TRBD1 (5 bases). CDR3 length: 16 residues. With 2 bases removed from V and 0 bases from J, the gap between germline ends came to 12 bases. Per germline, CDR1 ENHRY and CDR2 SYGVKD. The CDR3 loop reads CAISEGAGSSTDTQYF. The CDR3 region has the DNA TGTGCCATCAGTGAGGGGGCAGGGTCTAGCACAGATACGCAGTATTTT.

This clonotype was seen a handful of times. The V and J genes are TRBV7-2 and TRBJ2-7; D possibly corresponds to TRBD1 (6 bases). The germline V and J ends were trimmed by 1 base and 3 bases, with 13 bases remaining between them. Germline V lookup: CDR1 SGHTA, CDR2 FQGNSA. This CDR3 contains 15 residues. CDR3 DNA sequence: TGTGCCAGCAGCTTAGAGTGGGACAATTTCTACGAGCAGTACTTC. This translates into CASSLEWDNFYEQYF. Full variable domain (missing parts from reference TRBV7-2 and TRBJ2-7): GAGVSQSPSNKVTEKGKDVELRCDPISGHTALYWYRQSLGQGLEFLIYFQGNSAPDKSGLPSDRFSAERTGGSVSTLTIQRTQQEDSAVYLCASSLEWDNFYEQYFGPGTRLTVT.

The chain has TRBV3-1 and TRBJ2-7, with D possibly called TRBD1 or TRBD2 (5 bases each). This CDR3 has 14 residues. V was pared by 7 bases and J by 2 bases, with 15 bases between. Germline values: CDR1 LGHDT, CDR2 YNNKEL (reference sequence). CDR3 region: CASTDGVGPYEQYF. In DNA form, the CDR3 reads TGTGCCAGCACCGATGGAGTGGGACCCTACGAGCAGTACTTC.

The chain uses TRBV7-8 and TRBJ2-3; D possibly corresponds to TRBD1 (6 bases). Germline values: CDR1 SGHVS, CDR2 FQNEAQ. The CDR3 sequence is 16 residues long. With 8 bases removed from V and 2 bases from J, the gap between germline ends came to 20 bases. CDR3 DNA: TGTGCCAGCGGCCCAGGGGTCCTCCCCTCCACAGATACGCAGTATTTT. Encoded protein: CASGPGVLPSTDTQYF.

This clonotype was seen at least ten times. The chain has TRBV7-2 and TRBJ2-1; D gene uncertain. This CDR3 is built from 12 residues. Germline CDR1 is SGHTA and CDR2 is FQGNSA. V was cut by 5 bases and J by 9 bases, with 11 bases left in between. CDR3 DNA sequence: TGTGCCAGCAGCGTGGACCTCGGTGAGCAGTTCTTC. Translation: CASSVDLGEQFF.

V gene TRBV5-1 combines with J gene TRBJ2-7; TRBD2 aligns across 10 bases. The J segment lost 5 bases and the V segment lost 0 bases, leaving 14 bases of the junction unmatched. Germline V CDR1 and CDR2: SGHRS, YFSETQ. The CDR3 has 18 residues. The CDR3: CASSLVTSALAGEDEQYF. CDR3 bases: TGCGCCAGCAGCTTGGTCACCTCTGCTCTAGCGGGGGAGGACGAGCAGTACTTC.

This clonotype was seen many times. The chain has TRBV7-8 and TRBJ2-1; 8 bases map to TRBD2. CDR1 SGHVS and CDR2 FQNEAQ come from the germline V gene. The CDR3 loop spans 17 amino acids. V shed 5 bases and J 4 bases; nucleotides not matched to a gene: 13. CDR3 DNA: TGTGCCAGCAGCCCACAACCCGGGACTAGTTTATACAATGAGCAGTTCTTC. It encodes CASSPQPGTSLYNEQFF. The entire variable domain, with the rest obtained from reference TRBV7-8 and TRBJ2-1, is as follows: GAGVSQSPRYKVAKRGQDVALRCDPISGHVSLFWYQQALGQGPEFLTYFQNEAQLDKSGLPSDRFFAERPEGSVSTLKIQRTQQEDSAVYLCASSPQPGTSLYNEQFFGPGTRLTVL.

Concerning this clonotype: This may arise from a read error, as a much more abundant clone is one base away. V usage is TRBV20-1 and J usage is TRBJ2-7; 7 bases are a match to TRBD1. In germline, CDR1 is DFQATT, CDR2 SNEGSKA (reference sequence). The CDR3 covers 14 residues. CDR3 sequence (DNA): TGCAGAGCCCTCGACAGGGTAGGCTCCTACGAGCAGTACTTC. Translation: CRALDRVGSYEQYF.

This clonotype has only a few counts. The gene calls are TRBV4-1 and TRBJ2-1; 12 bases align to TRBD2. V trimming: 1 base; J trimming: 8 bases; junction bases outside the gene matches: 9. CDR1 and CDR2 from the germline V gene are MGHRA and YSYEKL. The CDR3 is made up of 17 amino acids. Written as DNA, the CDR3 is TGCGCCAGCAGCCAAGGCCCTAGCGGGAGGGCCGCGGATGAGCAGTTCTTC. Encoded protein: CASSQGPSGRAADEQFF.

This clonotype occurred many times. This chain links TRBV4-2 with TRBJ2-1; TRBD2 matches at 12 bases. Germline trimming cut 0 bases from V and 7 bases from J; bases unmatched to any gene: 13. The CDR3 has 19 amino acids. In germline, CDR1 is LGHNA, CDR2 YNFKEQ. CDR3 residues: CASSQDRSSGRAKENEQFF. CDR3 sequence (DNA): TGTGCCAGCAGCCAAGATCGGTCTAGCGGGAGGGCCAAGGAAAATGAGCAGTTCTTC.

This chain uses TRBV20-1 with TRBJ1-2, with unresolved D. This CDR3 contains 13 residues. V was trimmed by 1 base and J by 8 bases, leaving 14 bases between them. CDR1 and CDR2 from the germline V gene are DFQATT and SNEGSKA (reference sequence). CDR3: CSARVGNLRGYTF. CDR3 nucleotide sequence: TGCAGTGCTAGAGTCGGGAATTTGCGCGGCTACACCTTC.

A few counts support this clonotype. V and J are TRBV11-2 and TRBJ2-1, with TRBD2 identical over 9 bases. Looked up from germline, CDR1 is SGHAT and CDR2 is FQNNGV. CDR3 length: 17 amino acids. V dropped 2 bases and J dropped 8; count of bases not matched to a gene: 13. CDR3 sequence (DNA): TGTGCCAGCAGCTTATGGGGTCTAGCGGGGAGTAGCTATGAGCAGTTCTTC. Protein product: CASSLWGLAGSSYEQFF.

This clonotype came up a few times. The rearrangement joins TRBV15 to TRBJ2-5; 7 nucleotides align to TRBD1. The germline CDR1 and CDR2 sequences are LNHNV and YYDKDF (reference sequence). Losses at the gene ends were 6 bases for V and 3 bases for J; bases not matched to a gene: 7. This CDR3 region has 14 residues. Here the CDR3 DNA reads TGTGCCACCAGTAAACCAGGGGGTGAAGAGACCCAGTACTTC. Amino acid sequence: CATSKPGGEETQYF.

This clonotype was seen more than once but under ten times. The gene calls are TRBV4-2 and TRBJ2-2; D is undetermined. The germline V gene encodes CDR1 LGHNA and CDR2 YNFKEQ. V was pared by 1 base and J by 0 bases, with 12 bases between. CDR3 length: 17 amino acids. CDR3 nucleotides: TGTGCCAGCAGCCAAGCGACGTTATACGCGAACACCGGGGAGCTGTTTTTT. This sequence encodes CASSQATLYANTGELFF.